Sequencing of this T cell receptor beta chain was carried out in a study of regulatory T cells in long-lasting Graves disease. Overall study: Antithyroid drug exposure in newly diagnosed Graves' patients had lasted under 3 months. Findings and limits, study-wide: More public clonotypes were shared by persistent patients (around 3,000) than by new patients (roughly 910).

Relying on iRepertoire HTBI primers and Arm-PCR of CDR3 regions, the team built TCR beta libraries. MiXCR, applied by TCRdb to the multiplex PCR reads, yields one record per CDR3 protein. Of 350,000 to 500,000 distinct CDR3 sequences in the sample, about a sixth were seen once. This clonotype has ten or more counts. The antigen is undetermined. Specified time point: newly diagnosed GD, antithyroid drugs for less than 3 months. PBMC-derived RNA was used for the TCR library. Trimming removed 7 bases at V and 2 bases at J, with 17 bases between. The CDR3 sequence is 15 residues long. CDR1 MNHNS and CDR2 SASEGT come from the germline V gene. This sample was shared with a second study, whose subject was T cells in Graves' hyperthyroidism and ophthalmopathy. From that second work: During a first-round RT-PCR of the TCR CDR3, the HTBI primer set was used. The model forecast ophthalmopathy, anticipating it by a median approximately 7 months before onset.

This chain joins TRBV6-1 and TRBJ2-5; the D gene could be TRBD1 or TRBD2 (5 bases each). The TCR originated in a woman in her late teens or twenties with Graves disease. The input for sequencing was peripheral blood mononuclear cells (PBMCs), taken at new diagnosis, from a patient treated with antithyroid drugs. CDR3 nucleotides: TGTGCCAGCAATACTAACCTTTGGGGGCAAGAGACCCAGTACTTC. Its protein is CASNTNLWGQETQYF.